The source of this TCR beta chain is a study of cytomegalovirus exposure and HLA in healthy donors. The wider study: T cells numbering about 200 million yielded some 100 million unique TCR beta sequences in an earlier analysis. Study-wide points: Available immune exposure information covered CMV serostatus only. Later on, analysis showed that most CMV-associated TCR beta chains appeared to be HLA-restricted. Later, an analysis showed that TCR beta chains associated with HLA were more clonally expanded than others that were equally common.

Use of 60 Vbeta and 13 Jbeta primers characterized the PCR. Profiling relied on immunoSEQ multiplex PCR, and the TCRdb table lists in-frame clones only, not all of them. The sample has 150,000 or so clones. A word on this clone: As yet, its antigen is unknown.

Trimming took 1 base from V and 6 from J, leaving 9 bases between them. The CDR3 is made up of 13 amino acids. Germline V gives CDR1 MDHEN, CDR2 SYDVKM. The sequence was collected from a woman younger than 35 in good health and CMV-seronegative. V and J are TRBV28 and TRBJ1-2; D call uncertain. Sequencing used PBMCs. The chain's CDR3 is CASSLSRVHGYTF. In nucleotides, the CDR3 is TGTGCCAGCAGTTTATCGAGGGTTCATGGCTACACCTTC.